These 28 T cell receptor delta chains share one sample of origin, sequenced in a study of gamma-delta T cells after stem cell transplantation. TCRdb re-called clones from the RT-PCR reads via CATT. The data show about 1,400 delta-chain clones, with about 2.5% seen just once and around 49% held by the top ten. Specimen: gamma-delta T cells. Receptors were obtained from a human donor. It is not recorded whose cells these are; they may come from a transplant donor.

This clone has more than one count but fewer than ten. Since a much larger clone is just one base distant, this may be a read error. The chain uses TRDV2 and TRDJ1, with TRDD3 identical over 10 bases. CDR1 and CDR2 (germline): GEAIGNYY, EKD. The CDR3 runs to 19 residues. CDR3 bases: TGTGCCCGTGAGCCCGTGGGGGATACCAAAGGTAGAGACACCGATAAACTCATCTTT. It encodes CAREPVGDTKGRDTDKLIF.

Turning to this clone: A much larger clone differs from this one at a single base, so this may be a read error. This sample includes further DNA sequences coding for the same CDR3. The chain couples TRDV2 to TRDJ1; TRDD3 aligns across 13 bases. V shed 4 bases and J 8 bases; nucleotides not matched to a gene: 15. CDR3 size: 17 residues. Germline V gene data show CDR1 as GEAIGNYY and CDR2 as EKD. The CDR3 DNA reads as TGTGCCTGTGAAAAACTGGGGGATACGAGCCGGACTTCAAAACTCATCTTT. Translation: CACEKLGDTSRTSKLIF.

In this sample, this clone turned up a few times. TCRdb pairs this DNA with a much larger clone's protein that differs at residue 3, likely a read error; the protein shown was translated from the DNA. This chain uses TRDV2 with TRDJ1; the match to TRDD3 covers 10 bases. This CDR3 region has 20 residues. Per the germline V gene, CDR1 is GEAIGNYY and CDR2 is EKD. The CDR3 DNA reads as TGTGCCCGTGACTCGATGCTTACTGGGGGATCACCCCAGGAGGCCGATAAACTCATCTTT. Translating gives CARDSMLTGGSPQEADKLIF.

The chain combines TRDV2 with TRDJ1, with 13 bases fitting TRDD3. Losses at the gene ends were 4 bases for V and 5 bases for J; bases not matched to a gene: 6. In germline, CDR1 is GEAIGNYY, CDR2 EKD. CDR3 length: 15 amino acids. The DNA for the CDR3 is TGTGCCTGTGATAAACTGGGGGATACGAGGGATAAACTCATCTTT. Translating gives CACDKLGDTRDKLIF.

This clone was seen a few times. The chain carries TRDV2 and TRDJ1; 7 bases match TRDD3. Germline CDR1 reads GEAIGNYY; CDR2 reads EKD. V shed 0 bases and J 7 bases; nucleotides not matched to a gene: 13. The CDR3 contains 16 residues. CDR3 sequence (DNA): TGTGCCTGTGACACCGTCGGGTATGGGGATATTGGTAAACTCATCTTT. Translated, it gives CACDTVGYGDIGKLIF.

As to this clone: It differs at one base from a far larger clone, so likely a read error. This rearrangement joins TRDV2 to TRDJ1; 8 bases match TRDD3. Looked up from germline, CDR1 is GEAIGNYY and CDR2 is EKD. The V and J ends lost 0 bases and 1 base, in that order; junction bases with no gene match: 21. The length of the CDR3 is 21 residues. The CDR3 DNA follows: TGTGCCTGTGACACCGGATTCCGGAGTACTGGGGGCCGACAGTGCACCGATAAACTCATCTTT. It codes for CACDTGFRSTGGRQCTDKLIF.

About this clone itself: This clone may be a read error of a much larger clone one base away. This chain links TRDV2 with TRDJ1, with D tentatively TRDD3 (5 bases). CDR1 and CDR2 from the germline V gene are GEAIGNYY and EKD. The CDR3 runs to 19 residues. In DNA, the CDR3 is TGTGCCCGTGACACTATTTCCCTTTCAACTGGACCATACATCGATAAACTCATCTTT. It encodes CARDTISLSTGPYIDKLIF.

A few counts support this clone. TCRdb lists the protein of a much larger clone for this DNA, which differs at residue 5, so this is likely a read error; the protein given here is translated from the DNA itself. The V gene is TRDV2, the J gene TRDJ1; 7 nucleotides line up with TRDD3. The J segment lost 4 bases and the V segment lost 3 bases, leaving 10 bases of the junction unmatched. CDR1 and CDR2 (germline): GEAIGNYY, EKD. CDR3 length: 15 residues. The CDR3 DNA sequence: TGTGCCTGTGACGCGGTCGGGGGGGATTACGATAAACTCATCTTT. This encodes CACDAVGGDYDKLIF.

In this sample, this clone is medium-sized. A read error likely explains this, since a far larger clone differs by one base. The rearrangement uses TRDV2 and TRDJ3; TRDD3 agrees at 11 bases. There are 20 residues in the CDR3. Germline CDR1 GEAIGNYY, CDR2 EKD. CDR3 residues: CACDTVLGDTSSRDTRQMFF. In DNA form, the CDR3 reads TGTGCCTGTGACACCGTTCTGGGGGATACAAGCTCCCGGGACACCCGACAGATGTTTTTC.

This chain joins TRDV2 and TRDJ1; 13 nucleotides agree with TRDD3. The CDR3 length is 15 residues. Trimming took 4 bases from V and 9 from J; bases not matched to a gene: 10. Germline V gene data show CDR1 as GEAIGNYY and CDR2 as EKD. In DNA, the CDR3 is TGTGCCTGTGAAAAACTGGGGGATACGCGAGTGGAACTCATCTTT. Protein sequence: CACEKLGDTRVELIF.

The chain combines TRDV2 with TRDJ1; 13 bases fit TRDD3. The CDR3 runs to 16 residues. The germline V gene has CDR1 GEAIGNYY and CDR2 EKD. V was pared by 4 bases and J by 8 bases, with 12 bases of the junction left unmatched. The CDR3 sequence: CACDKLGDTEPLKLIF. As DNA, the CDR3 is TGTGCCTGTGATAAACTGGGGGATACGGAACCGTTGAAACTCATCTTT.

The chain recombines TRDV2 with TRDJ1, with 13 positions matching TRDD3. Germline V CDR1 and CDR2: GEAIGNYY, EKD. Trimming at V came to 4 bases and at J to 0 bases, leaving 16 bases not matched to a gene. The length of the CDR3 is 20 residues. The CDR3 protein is CACEKLGDTVTNKYTDKLIF. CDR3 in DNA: TGTGCCTGTGAAAAACTGGGGGATACGGTAACCAACAAGTACACCGATAAACTCATCTTT.

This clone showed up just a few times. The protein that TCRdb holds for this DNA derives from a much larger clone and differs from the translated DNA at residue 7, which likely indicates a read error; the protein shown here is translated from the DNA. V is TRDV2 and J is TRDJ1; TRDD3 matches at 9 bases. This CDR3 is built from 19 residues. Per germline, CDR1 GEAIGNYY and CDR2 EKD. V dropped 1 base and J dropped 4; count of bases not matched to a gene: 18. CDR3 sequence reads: CACDTVAGGLLGENDKLIF. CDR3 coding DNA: TGTGCCTGTGACACGGTGGCTGGGGGCCTACTGGGGGAAAACGATAAACTCATCTTT.

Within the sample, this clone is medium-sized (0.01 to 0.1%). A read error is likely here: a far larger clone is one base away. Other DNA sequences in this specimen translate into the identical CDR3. Written as DNA, the CDR3 is TGTGCCTGTGACAGGGTAGGGGATCAGAAGTACACCGATAAACTCATCTTT. Protein sequence: CACDRVGDQKYTDKLIF. The chain links TRDV2 to TRDJ1; D might be TRDD3 (6 bases). The CDR3 has 17 residues. Germline V CDR1 and CDR2: GEAIGNYY, EKD. The V end was cut by 2 bases, the J end by 0 bases, with 18 bases between.

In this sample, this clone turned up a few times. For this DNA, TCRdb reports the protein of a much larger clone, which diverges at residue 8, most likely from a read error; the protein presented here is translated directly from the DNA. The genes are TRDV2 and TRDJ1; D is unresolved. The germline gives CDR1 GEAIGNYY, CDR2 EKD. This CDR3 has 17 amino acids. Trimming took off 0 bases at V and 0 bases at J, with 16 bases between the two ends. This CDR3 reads CACDTVREISYTDKLIF. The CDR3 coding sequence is TGTGCCTGTGACACCGTCCGGGAGATATCGTACACCGATAAACTCATCTTT.

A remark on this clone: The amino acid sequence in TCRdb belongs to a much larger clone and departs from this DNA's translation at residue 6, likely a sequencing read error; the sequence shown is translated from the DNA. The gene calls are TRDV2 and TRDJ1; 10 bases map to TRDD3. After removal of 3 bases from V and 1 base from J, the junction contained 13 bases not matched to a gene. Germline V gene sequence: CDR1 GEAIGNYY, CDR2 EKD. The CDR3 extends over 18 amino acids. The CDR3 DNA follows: TGTGCCTGTGACCCAACCAGTACTGGGGGATTATCCACCGATAAACTCATCTTT. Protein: CACDPTSTGGLSTDKLIF.

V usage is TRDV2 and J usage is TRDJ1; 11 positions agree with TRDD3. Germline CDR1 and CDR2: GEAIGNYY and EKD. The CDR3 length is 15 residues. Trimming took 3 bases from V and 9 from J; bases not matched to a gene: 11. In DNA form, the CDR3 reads TGTGCCTGTGACGCCTTGGGGGATACGCGAGTGGAACTCATCTTT. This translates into CACDALGDTRVELIF.

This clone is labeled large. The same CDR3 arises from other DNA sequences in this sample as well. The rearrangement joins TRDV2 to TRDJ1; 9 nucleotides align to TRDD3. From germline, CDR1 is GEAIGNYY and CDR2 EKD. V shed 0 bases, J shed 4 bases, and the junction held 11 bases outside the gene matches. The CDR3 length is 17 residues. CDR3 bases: TGTGCCTGTGACACCCTACTTGGGGATACGGGCGGCGATAAACTCATCTTT. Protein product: CACDTLLGDTGGDKLIF.

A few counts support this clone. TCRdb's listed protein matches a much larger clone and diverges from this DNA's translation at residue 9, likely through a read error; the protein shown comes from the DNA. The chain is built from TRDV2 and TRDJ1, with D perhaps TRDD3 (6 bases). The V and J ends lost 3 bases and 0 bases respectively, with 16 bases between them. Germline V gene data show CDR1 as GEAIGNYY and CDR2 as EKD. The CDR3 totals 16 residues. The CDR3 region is CACDLLGTGYTDKLIF. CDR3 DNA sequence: TGTGCCTGTGACCTACTGGGTACAGGTTACACCGATAAACTCATCTTT.

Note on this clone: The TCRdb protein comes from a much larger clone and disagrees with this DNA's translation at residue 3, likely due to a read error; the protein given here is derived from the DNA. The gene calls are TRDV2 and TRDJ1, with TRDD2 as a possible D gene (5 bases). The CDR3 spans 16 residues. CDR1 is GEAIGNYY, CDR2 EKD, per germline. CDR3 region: CARDSVGLPFADKLIF. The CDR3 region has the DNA TGTGCCCGTGACTCGGTTGGGCTTCCCTTTGCCGATAAACTCATCTTT.

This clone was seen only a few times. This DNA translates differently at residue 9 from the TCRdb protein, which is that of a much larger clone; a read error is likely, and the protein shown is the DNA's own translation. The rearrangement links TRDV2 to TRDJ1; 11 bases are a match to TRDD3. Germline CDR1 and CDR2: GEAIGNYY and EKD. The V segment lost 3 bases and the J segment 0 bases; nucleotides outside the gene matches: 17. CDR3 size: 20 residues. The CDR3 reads CACDLLGDMVTNKYTDKLIF. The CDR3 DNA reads TGTGCCTGTGACTTACTGGGGGATATGGTAACCAACAAGTACACCGATAAACTCATCTTT.

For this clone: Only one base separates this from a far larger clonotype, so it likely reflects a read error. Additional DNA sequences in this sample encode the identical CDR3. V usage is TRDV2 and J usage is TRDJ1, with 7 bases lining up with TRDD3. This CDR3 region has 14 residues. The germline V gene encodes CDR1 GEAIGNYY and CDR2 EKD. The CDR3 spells CACDTLGVDDKLIF. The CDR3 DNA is TGTGCCTGTGACACTCTGGGGGTTGATGATAAACTAATCTTT.

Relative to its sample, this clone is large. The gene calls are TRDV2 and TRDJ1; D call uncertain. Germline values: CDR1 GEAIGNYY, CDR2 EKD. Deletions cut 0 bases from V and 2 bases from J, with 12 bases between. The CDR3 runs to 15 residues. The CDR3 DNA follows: TGTGCCTGTGACACCGTTACCCGGCGTACCGATAAACTCATCTTT. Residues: CACDTVTRRTDKLIF.

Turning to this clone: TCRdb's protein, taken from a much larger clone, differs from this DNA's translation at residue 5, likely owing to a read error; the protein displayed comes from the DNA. The CDR3 nucleotides read TGTGCCTGTGACTGGGTGGGGGATACAAGGGATTTGACAGCACAACTCTTCTTT. Translated: CACDWVGDTRDLTAQLFF. The rearrangement joins TRDV2 to TRDJ2; 10 bases line up with TRDD3. Germline V gene lookup returns CDR1 GEAIGNYY and CDR2 EKD. The CDR3 totals 18 residues. V trimming: 3 bases; J trimming: 1 base; junction bases outside the gene matches: 10.

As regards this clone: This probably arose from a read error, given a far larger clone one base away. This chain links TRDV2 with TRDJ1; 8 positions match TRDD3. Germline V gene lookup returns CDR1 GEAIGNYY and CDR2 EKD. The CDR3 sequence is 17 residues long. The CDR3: CACDRVGDQKYTDKPIF. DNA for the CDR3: TGTGCCTGTGACAGGGTGGGGGATCAGAAGTACACCGATAAACCCATCTTT.

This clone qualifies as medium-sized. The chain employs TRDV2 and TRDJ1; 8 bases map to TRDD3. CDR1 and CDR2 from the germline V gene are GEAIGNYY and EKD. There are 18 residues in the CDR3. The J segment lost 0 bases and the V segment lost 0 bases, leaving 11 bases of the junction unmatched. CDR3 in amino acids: CACDTLGLGEGYTDKLIF. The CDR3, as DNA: TGTGCCTGTGACACCCTGGGGCTGGGGGAAGGGTACACCGATAAACTCATCTTT.

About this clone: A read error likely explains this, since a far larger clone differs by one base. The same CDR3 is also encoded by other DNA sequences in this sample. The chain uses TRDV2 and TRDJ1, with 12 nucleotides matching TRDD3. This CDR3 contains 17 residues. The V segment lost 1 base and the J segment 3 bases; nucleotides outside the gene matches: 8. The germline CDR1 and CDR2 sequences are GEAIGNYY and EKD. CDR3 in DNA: TGTGCCTGTGACACTCTGGGGGATACGGGAGCCTCCGATAAACTCATCTTT. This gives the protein CACDTLGDTGASDKLIF.

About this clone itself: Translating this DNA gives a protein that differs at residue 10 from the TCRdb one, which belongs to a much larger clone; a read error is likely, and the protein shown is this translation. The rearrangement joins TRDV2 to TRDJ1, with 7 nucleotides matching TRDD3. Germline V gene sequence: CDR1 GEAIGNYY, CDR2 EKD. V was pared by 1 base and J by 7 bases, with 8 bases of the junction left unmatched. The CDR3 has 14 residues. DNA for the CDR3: TGTGCCTGTGACACTCTGGGGGTTGATGGTAAACTCATCTTT. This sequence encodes CACDTLGVDGKLIF.